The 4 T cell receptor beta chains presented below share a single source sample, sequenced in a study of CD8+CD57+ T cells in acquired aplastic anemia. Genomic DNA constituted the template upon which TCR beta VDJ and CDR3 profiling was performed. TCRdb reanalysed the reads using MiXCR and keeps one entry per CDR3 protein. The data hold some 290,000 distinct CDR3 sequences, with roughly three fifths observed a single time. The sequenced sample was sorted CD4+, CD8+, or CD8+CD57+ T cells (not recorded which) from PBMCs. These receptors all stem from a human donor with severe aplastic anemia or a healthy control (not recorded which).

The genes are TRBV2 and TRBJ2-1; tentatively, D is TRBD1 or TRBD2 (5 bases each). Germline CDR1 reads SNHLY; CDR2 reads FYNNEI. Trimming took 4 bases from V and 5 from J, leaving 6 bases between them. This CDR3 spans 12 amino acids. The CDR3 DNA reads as TGTGCCAGCAGTGTGGGGGACAATGAGCAGTTCTTC. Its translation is CASSVGDNEQFF.

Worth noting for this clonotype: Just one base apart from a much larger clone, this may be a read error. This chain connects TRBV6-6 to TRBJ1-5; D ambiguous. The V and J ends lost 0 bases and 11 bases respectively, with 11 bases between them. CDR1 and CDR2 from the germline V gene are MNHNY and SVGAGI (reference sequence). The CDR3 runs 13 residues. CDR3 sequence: CASSYSEHWAQHF. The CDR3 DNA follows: TGTGCCAGCAGTTACTCGGAGCACTGGGCCCAGCATTTT.

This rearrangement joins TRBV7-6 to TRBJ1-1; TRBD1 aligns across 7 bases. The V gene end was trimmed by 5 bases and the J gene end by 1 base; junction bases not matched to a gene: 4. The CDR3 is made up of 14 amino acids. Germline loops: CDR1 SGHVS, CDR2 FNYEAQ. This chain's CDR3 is CASSLRDRNTEAFF. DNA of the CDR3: TGTGCCAGCAGCCTCCGGGACAGGAACACTGAAGCTTTCTTT. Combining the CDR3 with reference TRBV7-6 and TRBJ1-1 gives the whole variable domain GAGVSQSPRYKVTKRGQDVALRCDPISGHVSLYWYRQALGQGPEFLTYFNYEAQQDKSGLPNDRFSAERPEGSISTLTIQRTEQRDSAMYRCASSLRDRNTEAFFGQGTRLTVV.

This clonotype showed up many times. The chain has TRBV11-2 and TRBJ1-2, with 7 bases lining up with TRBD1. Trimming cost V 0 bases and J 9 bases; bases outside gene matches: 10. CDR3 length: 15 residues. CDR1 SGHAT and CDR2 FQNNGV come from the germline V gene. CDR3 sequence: CASSLESTGSMRYTF. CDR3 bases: TGTGCCAGCAGCTTAGAGTCGACAGGGTCTATGCGCTACACCTTC.